At least ten counts were recorded for the clone carrying this T cell receptor (beta chain). What it binds is not known. This sample is drawn from a study of neurological immune-mediated disorders. Study-wide results and limits: One related-CDR3 cluster, identified by phylogenetic grouping, held the repertoires of 18 of 34 multiple sclerosis patients and was a possible signature.

This CDR3 spans 14 amino acids. CDR1 is LGHNA, CDR2 YNFKEQ, per germline. Trimming left V 0 bases short and J 5 bases short, with 9 bases between. TCRdb re-called the 5' RACE reads with MiXCR, one entry per CDR3 protein. The sample holds 50,000 to 65,000 distinct CDR3 sequences, 3% to 4.5% seen once. The chain links TRBV4-2 to TRBJ2-3; D remains ambiguous. Sequencing used PBMCs. This receptor was obtained from a man aged 25-45 years with multiple sclerosis. CDR3 protein: CASSQDYGIDTQYF. CDR3 in DNA: TGTGCCAGCAGCCAAGATTATGGGATAGATACGCAGTATTTT.